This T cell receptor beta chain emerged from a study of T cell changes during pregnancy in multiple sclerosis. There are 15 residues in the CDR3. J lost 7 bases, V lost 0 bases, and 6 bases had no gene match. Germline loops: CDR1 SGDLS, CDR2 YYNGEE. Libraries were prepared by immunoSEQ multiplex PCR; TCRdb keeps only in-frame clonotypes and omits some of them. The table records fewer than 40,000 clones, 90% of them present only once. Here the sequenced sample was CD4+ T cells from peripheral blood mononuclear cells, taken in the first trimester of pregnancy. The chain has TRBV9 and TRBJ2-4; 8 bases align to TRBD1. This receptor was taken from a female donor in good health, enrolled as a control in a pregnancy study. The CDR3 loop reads CASSVGTGGWNIQYF. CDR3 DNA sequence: TGTGCCAGCAGCGTAGGTACAGGGGGGTGGAACATTCAGTACTTC. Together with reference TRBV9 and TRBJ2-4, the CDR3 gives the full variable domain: DSGVTQTPKHLITATGQRVTLRCSPRSGDLSVYWYQQSLDQGLQFLIQYYNGEERAKGNILERFSAQQFPDLHSELNLSSLELGDSALYFCASSVGTGGWNIQYFGAGTRLSVL.